The rows below give T cell receptor beta chains drawn from one sample of a study of beta chain features in type 1 diabetes. TCRdb's table, derived via immunoSEQ multiplex PCR, lists solely in-frame clones and lacks some. The sample yields 350,000 to 400,000 clones, 10% to 15% seen once. Sequencing used naive CD4+ T cells from blood. These receptors originate from a young woman with type 1 diabetes. Both conserved end residues are part of each CDR3. Each record gives: V gene, J gene, CDR3 protein.

v_call: TRBV6-6
j_call: TRBJ2-3
cdr3_aa: CASSWGVLADTQYF

v_call: TRBV29-1
j_call: TRBJ2-5
cdr3_aa: CSVGDRERTQYF

v_call: TRBV9
j_call: TRBJ1-1
cdr3_aa: CASSGPQGTTEAFF

v_call: TRBV29-1
j_call: TRBJ2-3
cdr3_aa: CSHRTSGSTDTQYF

v_call: TRBV6-5
j_call: TRBJ2-2
cdr3_aa: CATTGGSGELFF

v_call: TRBV6-5
j_call: TRBJ1-3
cdr3_aa: CASGRGLGNTIYF

v_call: TRBV29-1
j_call: TRBJ2-2
cdr3_aa: CSVDRGRGTGELFF

v_call: TRBV5-4
j_call: TRBJ2-2
cdr3_aa: CASRMDRNTGELFF

v_call: TRBV14
j_call: TRBJ2-7
cdr3_aa: CASSQDWQREVYF

v_call: TRBV21-1
j_call: TRBJ2-7
cdr3_aa: CASSRFYEQYF